This is a list of T cell receptor beta chains from one sample in a study of graft-versus-host responses after intestinal transplantation. This table comes from immunoSEQ multiplex PCR, and its TCRdb copy is limited to in-frame clones, with some not included. The sample consists of more than 85,000 clones, 80% to 95% of them appearing once. Their target antigens are unknown. This material consisted of unstimulated CD8+ T cells sorted from spleen or lymph node cells, taken before transplant. The receptors shown here come from a human donor who was the organ donor for an intestinal transplant. CDR3s include the opening cysteine and the closing phenylalanine or tryptophan. The D gene is left open where the match is weak. The listing skips clone size in some rows; elsewhere it reads once, few, many or a size class.

CDR3 protein	CDR3 DNA	D gene	CDR3 length	clone size	J gene	V gene
CASSVGTSGRRRFNEQFF	TGTGCCAGCAGCGTAGGAACTAGCGGGAGGAGGAGGTTCAATGAGCAGTTCTTC	TRBD2	18	-	TRBJ2-1	TRBV9
CASSLAGGTGELFF	TGTGCCAGCAGTCTAGCGGGAGGCACCGGGGAGCTGTTTTTT	TRBD2	14	-	TRBJ2-2	TRBV28
CASSDRREREQFF	TGCGCCAGCAGTGACAGGCGGGAGCGAGAGCAGTTCTTC	TRBD2	13	-	TRBJ2-1	TRBV10-2
CASSPDRGAYEQYF	TGTGCCAGCAGTCCGGACAGGGGCGCCTACGAGCAGTACTTC	TRBD1	14	once	TRBJ2-7	TRBV27
CASSLDWGGTNEKLFF	TGTGCCAGCAGCTTAGATTGGGGAGGAACTAATGAAAAACTGTTTTTT	-	16	-	TRBJ1-4	TRBV7-8
CASSQPRQGHQETQYF	TGCGCCAGCAGCCAACCAAGACAGGGGCACCAAGAGACCCAGTACTTC	TRBD1	16	-	TRBJ2-5	TRBV4-1
CAIYRGNYGYTF	TGTGCCATCTACAGGGGTAACTATGGCTACACCTTC	TRBD1	12	once	TRBJ1-2	TRBV6-4
CASSEHSAGGQDTQYF	TGCGCCAGCAGTGAGCATTCAGCGGGGGGGCAGGATACGCAGTATTTT	TRBD2	16	few	TRBJ2-3	TRBV10-2
CASSLVAGQSSYEQYF	TGTGCCAGCAGCTTAGTTGCGGGACAGAGCTCCTACGAGCAGTACTTC	-	16	-	TRBJ2-7	TRBV11-2
CASSLTGTGNYEQYF	TGCGCCAGCAGCCTAACCGGGACAGGGAATTACGAGCAGTACTTC	TRBD1	15	-	TRBJ2-7	TRBV4-1
CASSSWLDANNEQFF	TGTGCCAGCAGCTCTTGGCTAGATGCCAACAATGAGCAGTTCTTC	-	15	-	TRBJ2-1	TRBV5-4
CATSGRVYGYTF	TGTGCCACCTCGGGGAGGGTCTATGGCTACACCTTC	-	12	-	TRBJ1-2	TRBV2
CASTKRDRGNQPQHF	TGTGCCAGCACCAAAAGGGACAGAGGCAATCAGCCCCAGCATTTT	TRBD1	15	-	TRBJ1-5	TRBV6-5
CASSWVVAGDNEQFF	TGTGCCAGTAGTTGGGTTGTAGCGGGAGACAATGAGCAGTTCTTC	TRBD2	15	-	TRBJ2-1	TRBV19
CAWSGGDTQYF	TGTGCCTGGAGCGGGGGAGATACGCAGTATTTT	-	11	-	TRBJ2-3	TRBV30
CASRELWGGDYGYTF	TGTGCCAGTAGAGAGCTTTGGGGGGGTGACTATGGCTACACCTTC	-	15	-	TRBJ1-2	TRBV19
CASSLVGGKLDGYTF	TGCGCCAGCAGCTTGGTAGGAGGGAAGTTGGATGGCTACACCTTC	-	15	-	TRBJ1-2	TRBV5-1
CASSIFPGGRTLGTGELFF	TGTGCCAGTAGTATCTTCCCGGGGGGCAGGACATTGGGCACCGGGGAGCTGTTTTTT	-	19	-	TRBJ2-2	TRBV19
CASSRTRGIREAFF	TGTGCCAGCAGCCGTACCCGAGGGATTCGGGAAGCTTTCTTT	-	14	-	TRBJ1-1	TRBV7-6
CASSLCSETVYYEQYF	TGTGCCAGCAGTTTATGTTCCGAGACAGTGTACTACGAGCAGTACTTC	-	16	-	TRBJ2-7	TRBV27
CASSLGWPTTNEKLFF	TGTGCCAGCAGTTTAGGTTGGCCAACAACTAATGAAAAACTGTTTTTT	-	16	-	TRBJ1-4	TRBV28
CASSYSGQGWYGYTF	TGTGCCAGCAGTTACTCCGGACAGGGTTGGTATGGCTACACCTTC	TRBD1	15	-	TRBJ1-2	TRBV6-5
CASSSLFYEQYF	TGTGCCAGCAGCTCCCTCTTCTACGAGCAGTACTTC	-	12	-	TRBJ2-7	TRBV13
CASSFPFYEQYF	TGTGCCAGCAGTTTCCCCTTTTACGAGCAGTACTTC	-	12	-	TRBJ2-7	TRBV28
CAWSTGTGGPYEQYF	TGTGCCTGGAGTACCGGGACAGGGGGCCCCTACGAGCAGTACTTC	TRBD1	15	-	TRBJ2-7	TRBV30
CSARQEYGYTF	TGCAGTGCTAGACAGGAATATGGCTACACCTTC	-	11	-	TRBJ1-2	TRBV20-1
CASSVSPSRGNEQFF	TGTGCCAGCAGCGTATCTCCGTCGCGGGGCAATGAGCAGTTCTTC	-	15	-	TRBJ2-1	TRBV9
CASSPKILGQDNEQFF	TGTGCCAGCAGCCCGAAGATACTTGGACAGGACAATGAGCAGTTCTTC	TRBD1	16	-	TRBJ2-1	TRBV7-9
CASSFKFADYRVQETQYF	TGTGCCAGCAGCTTCAAATTTGCCGACTATAGAGTCCAAGAGACCCAGTACTTC	-	18	-	TRBJ2-5	TRBV11-2
CASSHGGGSYNEQFF	TGTGCCAGCAGCCATGGCGGGGGCTCCTACAATGAGCAGTTCTTC	TRBD2	15	once	TRBJ2-1	TRBV4-2
CASSFGQPQHF	TGTGCCAGCAGTTTCGGGCAGCCCCAGCATTTT	-	11	-	TRBJ1-5	TRBV28
CASSPGQGLEKLFF	TGTGCCAGCAGTCCGGGACAGGGATTAGAAAAACTGTTTTTT	TRBD1	14	-	TRBJ1-4	TRBV2
CASSLRRGGSFTDTQYF	TGTGCCAGCAGCTTACGTCGCGGCGGGAGTTTCACAGATACGCAGTATTTT	TRBD2	17	-	TRBJ2-3	TRBV7-6
CASNYSPGHNYEQYF	TGTGCCAGCAATTATTCACCAGGACACAACTACGAGCAGTACTTC	-	15	few	TRBJ2-7	TRBV2
CASTEGDEQFF	TGTGCCAGCACCGAGGGGGATGAGCAGTTCTTC	-	11	-	TRBJ2-1	TRBV11-1
CASSPMGGPAETQYF	TGTGCCAGCAGCCCTATGGGGGGGCCGGCGGAGACCCAGTACTTC	-	15	-	TRBJ2-5	TRBV6-5
CASSLAKATEGYGYTF	TGCGCCAGCAGCTTGGCCAAGGCGACGGAGGGCTATGGCTACACCTTC	-	16	-	TRBJ1-2	TRBV5-1